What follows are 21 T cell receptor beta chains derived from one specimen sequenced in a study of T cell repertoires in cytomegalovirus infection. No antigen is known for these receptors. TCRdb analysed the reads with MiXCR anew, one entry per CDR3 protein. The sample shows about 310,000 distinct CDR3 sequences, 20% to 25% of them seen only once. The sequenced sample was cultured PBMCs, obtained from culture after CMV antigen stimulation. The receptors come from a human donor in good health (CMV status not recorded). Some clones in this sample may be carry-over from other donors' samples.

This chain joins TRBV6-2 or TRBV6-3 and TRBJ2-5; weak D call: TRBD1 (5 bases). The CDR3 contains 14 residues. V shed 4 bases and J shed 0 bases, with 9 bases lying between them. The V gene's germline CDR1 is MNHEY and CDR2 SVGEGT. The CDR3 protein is CASSSTVHQETQYF. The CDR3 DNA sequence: TGTGCCAGCAGTTCGACAGTTCACCAAGAGACCCAGTACTTC.

The CDR3 loop is CASSFTSSEQFF. The CDR3 nucleotides are TGTGCCAGCAGTTTTACTAGCAGTGAGCAGTTCTTC. The rearrangement links TRBV6-2 or TRBV6-3 to TRBJ2-1; possibly TRBD2 for D (6 bases). Per the germline V gene, CDR1 is MNHEY and CDR2 is SVGEGT. V lost 4 bases, J lost 9 bases, and 10 bases lay in between. The CDR3 covers 12 residues.

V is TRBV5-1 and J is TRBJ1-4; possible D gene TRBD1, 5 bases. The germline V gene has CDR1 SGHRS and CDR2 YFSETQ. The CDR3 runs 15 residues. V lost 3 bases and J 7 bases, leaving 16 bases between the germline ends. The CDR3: CASSWGSGGSEKLFF. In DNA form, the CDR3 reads TGCGCCAGCAGCTGGGGGTCCGGGGGGTCTGAAAAACTGTTTTTT.

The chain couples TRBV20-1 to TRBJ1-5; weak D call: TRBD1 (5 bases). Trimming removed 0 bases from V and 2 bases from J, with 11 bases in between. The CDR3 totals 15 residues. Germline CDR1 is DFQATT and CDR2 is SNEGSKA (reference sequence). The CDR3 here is CSARDGGFRNQPQHF. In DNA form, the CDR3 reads TGCAGTGCTAGAGATGGGGGATTTCGCAATCAGCCCCAGCATTTT.

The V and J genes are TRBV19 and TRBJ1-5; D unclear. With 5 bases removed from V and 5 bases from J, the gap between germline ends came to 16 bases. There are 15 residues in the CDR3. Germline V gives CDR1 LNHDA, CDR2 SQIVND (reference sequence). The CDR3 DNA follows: TGTGCCAGTAGTCCCGGCGGCCCTAGAGATCAGCCCCAGCATTTT. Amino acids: CASSPGGPRDQPQHF. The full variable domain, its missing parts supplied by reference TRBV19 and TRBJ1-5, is DGGITQSPKYLFRKEGQNVTLSCEQNLNHDAMYWYRQDPGQGLRLIYYSQIVNDFQKGDIAEGYSVSREKKESFPLTVTSAQKNPTAFYLCASSPGGPRDQPQHFGDGTRLSIL.

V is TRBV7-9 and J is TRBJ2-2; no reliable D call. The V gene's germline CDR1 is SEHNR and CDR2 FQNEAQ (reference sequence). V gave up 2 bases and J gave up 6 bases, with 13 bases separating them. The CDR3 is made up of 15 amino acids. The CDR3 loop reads CASSLRSSRSGELFF. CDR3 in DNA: TGTGCCAGCAGCTTAAGGTCGAGCAGATCCGGGGAGCTGTTTTTT.

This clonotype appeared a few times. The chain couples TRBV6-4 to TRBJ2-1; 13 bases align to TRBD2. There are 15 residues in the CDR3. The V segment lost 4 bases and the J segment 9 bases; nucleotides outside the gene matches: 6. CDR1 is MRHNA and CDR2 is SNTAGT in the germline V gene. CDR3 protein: CASSAGTSGISEQFF. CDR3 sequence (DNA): TGTGCCAGCAGTGCCGGGACTAGCGGGATTAGTGAGCAGTTCTTC.

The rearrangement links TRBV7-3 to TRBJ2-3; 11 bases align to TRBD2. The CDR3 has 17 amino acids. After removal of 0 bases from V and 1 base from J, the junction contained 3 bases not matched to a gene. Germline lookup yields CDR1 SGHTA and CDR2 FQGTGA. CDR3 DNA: TGTGCCAGCAGCTTAACGGCGGGACTAGCGGGCACAGATACGCAGTATTTT. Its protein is CASSLTAGLAGTDTQYF.

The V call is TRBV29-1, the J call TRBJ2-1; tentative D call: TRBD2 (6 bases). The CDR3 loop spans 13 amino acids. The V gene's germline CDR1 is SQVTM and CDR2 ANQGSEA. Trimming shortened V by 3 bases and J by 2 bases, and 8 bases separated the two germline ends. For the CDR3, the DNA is TGCAGCGTTGACGGGAGCCCCTACAATGAGCAGTTCTTC. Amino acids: CSVDGSPYNEQFF.

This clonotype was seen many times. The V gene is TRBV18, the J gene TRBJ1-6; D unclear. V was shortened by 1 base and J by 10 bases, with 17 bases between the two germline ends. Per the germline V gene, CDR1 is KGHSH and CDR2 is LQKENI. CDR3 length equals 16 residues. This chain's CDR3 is CASSPQGGGNKSPLHF. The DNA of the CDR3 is TGTGCCAGCTCACCACAGGGAGGAGGAAACAAATCACCCCTCCACTTT.

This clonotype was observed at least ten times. The CDR3 sequence: CASSTGLAGGQETQYF. Here the CDR3 DNA reads TGTGCCAGCAGCACAGGACTAGCGGGAGGGCAAGAGACCCAGTACTTC. V and J are TRBV7-2 and TRBJ2-5, with 15 positions matching TRBD2. The V and J ends lost 5 bases and 2 bases, in that order; junction bases with no gene match: 3. The CDR3 covers 16 residues. In germline, CDR1 is SGHTA, CDR2 FQGNSA.

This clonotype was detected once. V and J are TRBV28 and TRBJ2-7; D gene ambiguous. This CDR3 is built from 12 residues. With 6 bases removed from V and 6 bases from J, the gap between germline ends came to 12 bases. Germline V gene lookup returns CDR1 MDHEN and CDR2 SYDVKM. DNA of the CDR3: TGTGCCAGCAGCCTCTCTCTCCGCGAGCAGTACTTC. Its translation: CASSLSLREQYF. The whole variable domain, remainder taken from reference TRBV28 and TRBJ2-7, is DVKVTQSSRYLVKRTGEKVFLECVQDMDHENMFWYRQDPGLGLRLIYFSYDVKMKEKGDIPEGYSVSREKKERFSLILESASTNQTSMYLCASSLSLREQYFGPGTRLTVT.

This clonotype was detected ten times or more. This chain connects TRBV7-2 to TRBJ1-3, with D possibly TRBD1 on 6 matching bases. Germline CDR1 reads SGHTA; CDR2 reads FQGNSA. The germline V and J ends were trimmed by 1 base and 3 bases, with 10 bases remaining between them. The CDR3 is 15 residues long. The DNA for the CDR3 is TGTGCCAGCAGCTTAGGGAACAGGGTTGGAAACACCATATATTTT. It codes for CASSLGNRVGNTIYF.

The CDR3 DNA is TGTGCCAGCAGTGAGGGCCGACAGGGCTACGAGCAGTACTTC. Translated: CASSEGRQGYEQYF. V is TRBV27 and J is TRBJ2-7; TRBD1 aligns across 7 bases. Trimming removed 5 bases from V and 3 bases from J; junction bases left unmatched: 7. The length of the CDR3 is 14 residues. Germline V CDR1 and CDR2: MNHEY, SMNVEV (reference sequence).

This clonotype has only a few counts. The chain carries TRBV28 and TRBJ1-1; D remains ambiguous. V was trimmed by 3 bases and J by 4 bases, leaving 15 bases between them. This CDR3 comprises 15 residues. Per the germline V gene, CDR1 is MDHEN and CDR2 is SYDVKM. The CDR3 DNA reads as TGTGCCAGCAGTTTGGATCCCCGGGAGAGCACTGAAGCTTTCTTT. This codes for CASSLDPRESTEAFF.

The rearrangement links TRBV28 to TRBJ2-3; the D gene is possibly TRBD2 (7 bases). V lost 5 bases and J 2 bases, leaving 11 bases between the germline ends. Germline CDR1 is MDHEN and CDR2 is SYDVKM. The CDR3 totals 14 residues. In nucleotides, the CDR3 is TGTGCCAGCAGTCAGGGGAGGGACACAGATACGCAGTATTTT. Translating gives CASSQGRDTDTQYF.

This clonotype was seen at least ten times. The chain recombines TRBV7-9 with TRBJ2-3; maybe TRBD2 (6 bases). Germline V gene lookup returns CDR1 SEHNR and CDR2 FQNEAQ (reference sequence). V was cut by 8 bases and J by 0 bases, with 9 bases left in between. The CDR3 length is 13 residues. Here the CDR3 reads CASEAGSTDTQYF. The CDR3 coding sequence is TGTGCCAGCGAGGCGGGAAGCACAGATACGCAGTATTTT.

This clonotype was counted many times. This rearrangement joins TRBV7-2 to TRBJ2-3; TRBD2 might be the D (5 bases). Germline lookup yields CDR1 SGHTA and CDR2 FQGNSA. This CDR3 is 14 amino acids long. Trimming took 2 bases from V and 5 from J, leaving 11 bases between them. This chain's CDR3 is CASSLSEGKDTQYF. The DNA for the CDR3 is TGTGCCAGCAGCTTAAGTGAGGGTAAAGATACGCAGTATTTT.

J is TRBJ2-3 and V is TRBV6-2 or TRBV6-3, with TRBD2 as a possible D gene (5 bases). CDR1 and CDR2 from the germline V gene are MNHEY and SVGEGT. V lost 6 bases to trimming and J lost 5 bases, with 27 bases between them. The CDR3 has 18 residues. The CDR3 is CASSLITRAASLGDTQYF. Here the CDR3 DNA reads TGTGCCAGCAGCCTCATAACCCGGGCGGCTAGCCTAGGAGATACGCAGTATTTT.

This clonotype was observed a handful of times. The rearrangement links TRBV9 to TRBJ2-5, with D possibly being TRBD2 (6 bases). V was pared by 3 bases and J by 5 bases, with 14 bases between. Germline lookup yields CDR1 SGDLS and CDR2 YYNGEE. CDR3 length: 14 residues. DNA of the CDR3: TGTGCCAGCAGCGCGGAGGGCAGTCCGGAGACCCAGTACTTC. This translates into CASSAEGSPETQYF.

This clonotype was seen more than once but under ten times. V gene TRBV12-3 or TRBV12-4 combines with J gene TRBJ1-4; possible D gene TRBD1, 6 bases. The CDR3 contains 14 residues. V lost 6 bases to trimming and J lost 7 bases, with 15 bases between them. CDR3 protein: CASSRQAQGEKLFF. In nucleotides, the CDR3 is TGTGCCAGCAGCAGACAGGCGCAGGGTGAAAAACTGTTTTTT.